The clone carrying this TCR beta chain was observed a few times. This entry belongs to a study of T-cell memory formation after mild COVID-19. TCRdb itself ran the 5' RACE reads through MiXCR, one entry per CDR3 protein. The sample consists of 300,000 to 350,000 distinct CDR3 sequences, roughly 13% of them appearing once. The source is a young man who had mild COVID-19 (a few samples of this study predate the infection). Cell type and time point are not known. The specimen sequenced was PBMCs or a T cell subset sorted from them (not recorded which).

The CDR3 bases are TGTGCCAGCAGCGTGGATAGGACAGGGACTAACGAGCAGTACGTC. Translated: CASSVDRTGTNEQYV. The chain uses TRBV9 and TRBJ2-7, with TRBD1 as a possible D gene (8 bases). This CDR3 has 15 residues. The germline gives CDR1 SGDLS, CDR2 YYNGEE. V gave up 2 bases and J gave up 5 bases, with 17 bases separating them.